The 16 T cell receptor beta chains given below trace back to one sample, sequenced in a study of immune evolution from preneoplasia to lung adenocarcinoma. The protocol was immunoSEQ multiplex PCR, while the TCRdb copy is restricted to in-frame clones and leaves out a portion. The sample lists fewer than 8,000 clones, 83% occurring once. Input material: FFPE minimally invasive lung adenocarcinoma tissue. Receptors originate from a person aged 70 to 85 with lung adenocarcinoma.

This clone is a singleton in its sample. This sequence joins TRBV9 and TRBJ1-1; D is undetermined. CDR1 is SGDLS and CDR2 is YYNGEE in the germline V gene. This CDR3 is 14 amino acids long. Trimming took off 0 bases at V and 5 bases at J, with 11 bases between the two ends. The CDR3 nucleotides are TGTGCCAGCAGCGTAGGTCCGGCCGATACTGAAGCTTTCTTT. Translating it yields CASSVGPADTEAFF. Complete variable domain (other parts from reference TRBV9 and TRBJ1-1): DSGVTQTPKHLITATGQRVTLRCSPRSGDLSVYWYQQSLDQGLQFLIQYYNGEERAKGNILERFSAQQFPDLHSELNLSSLELGDSALYFCASSVGPADTEAFFGQGTRLTVV.

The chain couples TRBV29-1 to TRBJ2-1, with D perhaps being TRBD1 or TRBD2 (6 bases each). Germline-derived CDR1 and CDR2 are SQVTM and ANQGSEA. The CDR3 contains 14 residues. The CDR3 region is CSGFKGGSYNEQFF. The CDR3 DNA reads TGCAGTGGGTTTAAGGGGGGCTCCTACAATGAGCAGTTCTTC.

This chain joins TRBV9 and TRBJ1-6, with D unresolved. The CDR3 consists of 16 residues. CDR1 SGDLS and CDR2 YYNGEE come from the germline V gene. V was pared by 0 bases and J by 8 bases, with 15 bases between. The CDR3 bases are TGTGCCAGCAGCGTAGCGGTCGCCGGCACTGATTCACCCCTCCACTTT. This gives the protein CASSVAVAGTDSPLHF.

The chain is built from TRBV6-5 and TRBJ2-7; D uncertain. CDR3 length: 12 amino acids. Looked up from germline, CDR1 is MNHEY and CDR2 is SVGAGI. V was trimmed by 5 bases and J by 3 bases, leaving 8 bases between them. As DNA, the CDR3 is TGTGCCAGCAGTACCCTCAGCTACGAGCAGTACTTC. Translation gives CASSTLSYEQYF.

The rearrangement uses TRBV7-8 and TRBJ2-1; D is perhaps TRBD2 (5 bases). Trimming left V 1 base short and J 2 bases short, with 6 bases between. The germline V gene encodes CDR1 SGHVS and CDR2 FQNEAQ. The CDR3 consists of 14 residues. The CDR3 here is CASSLGRTYNEQFF. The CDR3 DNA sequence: TGTGCCAGCAGCTTAGGGAGGACCTACAATGAGCAGTTCTTC. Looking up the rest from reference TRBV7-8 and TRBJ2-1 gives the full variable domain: GAGVSQSPRYKVAKRGQDVALRCDPISGHVSLFWYQQALGQGPEFLTYFQNEAQLDKSGLPSDRFFAERPEGSVSTLKIQRTQQEDSAVYLCASSLGRTYNEQFFGPGTRLTVL.

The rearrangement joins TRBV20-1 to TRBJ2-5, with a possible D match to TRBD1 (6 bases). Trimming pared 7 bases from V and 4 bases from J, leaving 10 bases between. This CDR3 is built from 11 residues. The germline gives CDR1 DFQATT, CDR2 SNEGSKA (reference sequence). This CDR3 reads CSGLGGETQYF. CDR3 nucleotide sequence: TGCAGTGGCCTAGGGGGAGAGACCCAGTACTTC.

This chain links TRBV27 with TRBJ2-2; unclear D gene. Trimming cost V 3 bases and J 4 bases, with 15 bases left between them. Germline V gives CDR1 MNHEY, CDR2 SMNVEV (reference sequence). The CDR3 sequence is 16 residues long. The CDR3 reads CASSLVSPRSTGELFF. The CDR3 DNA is TGTGCCAGCAGTTTGGTCAGCCCGAGGTCCACCGGGGAGCTGTTTTTT.

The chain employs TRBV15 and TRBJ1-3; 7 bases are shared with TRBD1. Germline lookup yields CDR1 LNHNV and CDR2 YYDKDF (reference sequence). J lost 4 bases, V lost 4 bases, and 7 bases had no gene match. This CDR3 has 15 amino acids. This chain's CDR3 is CATSTEGQRGNTIYF. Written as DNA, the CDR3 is TGTGCCACCAGCACCGAGGGACAGAGAGGAAACACCATATATTTT.

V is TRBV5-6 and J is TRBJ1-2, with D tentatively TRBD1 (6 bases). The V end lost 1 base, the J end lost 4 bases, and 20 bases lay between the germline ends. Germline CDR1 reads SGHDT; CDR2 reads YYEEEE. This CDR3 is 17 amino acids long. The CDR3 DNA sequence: TGTGCCAGCAGCTTGAGGGAGGGACACTTGTCTTTCTATGGCTACACCTTC. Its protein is CASSLREGHLSFYGYTF.

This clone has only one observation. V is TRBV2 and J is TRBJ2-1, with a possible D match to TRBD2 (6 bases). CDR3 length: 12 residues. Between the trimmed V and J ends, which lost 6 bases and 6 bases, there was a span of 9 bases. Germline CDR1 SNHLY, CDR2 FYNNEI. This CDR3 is CASRTEGNEQFF. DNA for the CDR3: TGTGCCAGCAGGACGGAGGGCAATGAGCAGTTCTTC. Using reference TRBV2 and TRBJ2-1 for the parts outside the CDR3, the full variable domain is EPEVTQTPSHQVTQMGQEVILRCVPISNHLYFYWYRQILGQKVEFLVSFYNNEISEKSEIFDDQFSVERPDGSNFTLKIRSTKLEDSAMYFCASRTEGNEQFFGPGTRLTVL.

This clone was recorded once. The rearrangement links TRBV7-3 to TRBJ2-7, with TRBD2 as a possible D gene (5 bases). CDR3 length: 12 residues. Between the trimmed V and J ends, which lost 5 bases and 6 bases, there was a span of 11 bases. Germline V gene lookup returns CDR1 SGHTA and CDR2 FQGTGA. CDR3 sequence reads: CASSAGNSEQYF. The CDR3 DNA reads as TGTGCCAGCAGCGCGGGCAACAGCGAGCAGTACTTC.

The CDR3 region has the DNA TGTGCCACCAGCAGAGATCGCGCGACGAGGTATGGCTACACCTTC. It codes for CATSRDRATRYGYTF. J is TRBJ1-2 and V is TRBV15; D is ambiguous. There are 15 residues in the CDR3. From germline, CDR1 is LNHNV and CDR2 YYDKDF (reference sequence). The V and J ends lost 0 bases and 5 bases respectively, with 13 bases between them. Based on the CDR3 plus reference TRBV15 and TRBJ1-2, the full variable domain is DAMVIQNPRYQVTQFGKPVTLSCSQTLNHNVMYWYQQKSSQAPKLLFHYYDKDFNNEADTPDNFQSRRPNTSFCFLDIRSPGLGDTAMYLCATSRDRATRYGYTFGSGTRLTVV.

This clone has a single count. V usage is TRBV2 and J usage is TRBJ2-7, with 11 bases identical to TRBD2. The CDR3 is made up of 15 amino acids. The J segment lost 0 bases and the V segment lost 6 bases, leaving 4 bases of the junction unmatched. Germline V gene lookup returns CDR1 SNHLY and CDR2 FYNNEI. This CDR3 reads CASRGTSGPSYEQYF. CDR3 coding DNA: TGTGCCAGCAGGGGGACTAGCGGTCCCTCCTACGAGCAGTACTTC.

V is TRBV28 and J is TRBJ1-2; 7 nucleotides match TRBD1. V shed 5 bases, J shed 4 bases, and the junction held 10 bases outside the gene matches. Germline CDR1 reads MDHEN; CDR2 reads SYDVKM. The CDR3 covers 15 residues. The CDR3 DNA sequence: TGTGCCAGCAGTACCCCCGACAGGGAGGGCTATGGCTACACCTTC. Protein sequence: CASSTPDREGYGYTF.

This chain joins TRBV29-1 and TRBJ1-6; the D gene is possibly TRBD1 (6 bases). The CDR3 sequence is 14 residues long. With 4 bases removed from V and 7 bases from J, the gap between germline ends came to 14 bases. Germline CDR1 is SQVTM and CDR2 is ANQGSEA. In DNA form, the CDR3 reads TGCAGCGTTGCATGGGCAGGGGACAATTCACCCCTCCACTTT. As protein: CSVAWAGDNSPLHF.

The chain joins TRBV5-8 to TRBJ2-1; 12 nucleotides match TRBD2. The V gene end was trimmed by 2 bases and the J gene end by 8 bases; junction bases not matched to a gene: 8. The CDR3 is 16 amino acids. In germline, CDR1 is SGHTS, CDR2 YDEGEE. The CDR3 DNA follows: TGTGCCAGCAGCTTTATCCGACTAGCGGGAGCGGATGAGCAGTTCTTC. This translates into CASSFIRLAGADEQFF. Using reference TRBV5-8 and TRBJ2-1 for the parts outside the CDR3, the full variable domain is EAGVTQSPTHLIKTRGQQATLRCSPISGHTSVYWYQQALGLGLQFLLWYDEGEERNRGNFPPRFSGRQFPNYSSELNVNALELEDSALYLCASSFIRLAGADEQFFGPGTRLTVL.